The present entry profiles one T cell receptor (beta chain) with its context. Its antigen is not known. The data were taken from a study of T cells in tuberculosis. Study-wide results and limits: GMM-specific TCRs were nearer to active tuberculosis alpha repertoires, suggesting expansion. Shorter CDR3-alpha in active tuberculosis partly drove smaller distances.

Libraries were prepared by immunoSEQ multiplex PCR; TCRdb keeps only in-frame clonotypes and omits some of them. Of 29,000 or so clones listed, approximately 93% are singletons. Trimming cost V 5 bases and J 5 bases; bases outside gene matches: 5. The CDR3 has 14 amino acids. CDR1 is MNHEY and CDR2 is SMNVEV in the germline V gene (reference sequence). This receptor was identified in a donor aged 10-35 years with latent tuberculosis or without tuberculosis infection. The specimen sequenced was PBMCs. The chain uses TRBV27 and TRBJ1-3; 8 nucleotides line up with TRBD1. The DNA of the CDR3 is TGTGCCAGCAGTCCAGACAGGGGTCGAAACACCATATATTTT. Its protein product is CASSPDRGRNTIYF.